One T cell receptor (beta chain) is described in this entry. Its antigen remains unknown. Each donor gave around 9.3 milliliters of peripheral blood. Isolation yielded PBMCs, at least 6.5 million per sample, in every case. This entry comes from a study of blood T cells in healthy people across ages. Study observations and caveats: Getting older went along with TCR beta diversity per million T cells dropping roughly linearly.

With a J-beta primer mix and a sample-barcoded 5' primer, a second PCR ran about 6 to 11 cycles. Each cDNA molecule was tagged by a template-switch adaptor with 12 random nucleotides. TCRdb reanalysed the 5' RACE reads using MiXCR and keeps one entry per CDR3 protein. In the table there are approximately 1,000,000 distinct CDR3 sequences, less than 50% of which are singletons. The sequenced sample was blood. The TCR was taken from a woman aged 55-75 years in good health.

DNA for the CDR3: TGTGCCAGCAGAGGTCCGGGTTCCCCTACAGATACGCAGTATTTT. This translates into CASRGPGSPTDTQYF. The chain combines TRBV14 with TRBJ2-3; no firm D call. Germline-derived CDR1 and CDR2 are SGHDN and FVKESK. This CDR3 has 15 amino acids. Trimming took 6 bases from V and 3 from J, leaving 16 bases between them.